This TCR beta chain was sequenced for a study of blood T cell repertoires in COVID-19. The wider study: Acute and convalescent COVID-19 specimens originated in the United States, Italy and Spain.

V shed 3 bases and J 5 bases; nucleotides not matched to a gene: 9. The CDR3 runs 17 residues. Germline assignment: CDR1 SEHNR and CDR2 FQNEAQ (reference sequence). Authors' data handling: Estimation of nucleated cell counts was performed using reference gene primer amplification. The protocol was immunoSEQ multiplex PCR, while the TCRdb copy is restricted to in-frame clones and leaves out a portion. Clonal size and the V and J genes are those of that table, whereas D and trimming came from the DNA. The table shows 200,000 or so clones, with approximately 88% occurring only once. Recruitment covered some 25 US areas and drew participants whose ages spanned about 18 to 90 years.

Sequencing used PBMCs or T cells enriched from blood (not recorded which). The receptor was isolated from a woman aged 18-29 years who had recovered from COVID-19. The chain couples TRBV7-9 to TRBJ2-3; TRBD2 agrees at 12 bases. The CDR3 DNA sequence: TGTGCCAGCAGCTTTAGGCCTAGCGGGGGGGCCGGAGATACGCAGTATTTT. Translation gives CASSFRPSGGAGDTQYF.